This is a list of T cell receptor beta chains from one sample in a study of shared clonotypes between healthy human individuals. Libraries were prepared by immunoSEQ multiplex PCR; TCRdb keeps only in-frame clonotypes and omits some of them. The sample consists of under 2,500,000 clones, under 97% of them appearing once. The sequenced material came from naive CD4+ T cells sorted from blood. Every receptor here comes from a man younger than 35 in good health. Both conserved end residues are part of each CDR3. A D gene is named only where the DNA matches it firmly. Not every row has a clone size; where given, it reads once, few, many or a size class.

clone_size	d_call	j_call	v_call	cdr3_aa	cdr3_nt
.	.	TRBJ1-4	TRBV2	CASSGSIGSREKLFF	TGTGCCAGCAGTGGGTCAATTGGATCGCGAGAAAAACTGTTTTTT
once	TRBD1	TRBJ2-5	TRBV25-1	CASREDRGRETQYF	TGTGCCAGCAGAGAGGACAGGGGGCGAGAGACCCAGTACTTC
.	TRBD2	TRBJ2-5	TRBV19	CASSAGLAGVKETQYF	TGTGCCAGTAGTGCGGGACTAGCGGGAGTTAAGGAGACCCAGTACTTC
.	.	TRBJ1-4	TRBV28	CASSLGQKASEKLFF	TGTGCCAGCAGCCTTGGACAGAAGGCGAGTGAAAAACTGTTTTTT
.	TRBD1	TRBJ2-7	TRBV30	CAWSALPGQGRREQYF	TGTGCCTGGAGTGCCCTACCGGGACAGGGGAGGAGGGAGCAGTACTTC
.	.	TRBJ1-2	TRBV6-5	CASSPQGTNYGYTF	TGTGCCAGCAGTCCGCAGGGGACGAACTATGGCTACACCTTC
once	TRBD1	TRBJ2-2	TRBV6-5	CASSKDRGRAGELFF	TGTGCCAGCAGTAAGGACAGGGGGCGCGCCGGGGAGCTGTTTTTT
once	.	TRBJ1-6	TRBV30	CAWITMGGRYYNSPLHF	TGTGCCTGGATAACAATGGGGGGACGATATTATAATTCACCCCTCCACTTT
.	.	TRBJ1-6	TRBV6-1	CASSEAPGSGSPLHF	TGTGCCAGCAGTGAAGCGCCGGGGTCTGGTTCACCCCTCCACTTT
.	.	TRBJ2-7	TRBV7-8	CASSLGGGTYEQYF	TGTGCCAGCAGCTTAGGCGGTGGAACGTACGAGCAGTACTTC
.	.	TRBJ2-3	TRBV11-3	CASSPGLEMMDEQYF	TGTGCCAGCAGTCCTGGTTTAGAGATGATGGACGAGCAGTATTTT
.	TRBD2	TRBJ2-1	TRBV19	CASSIVAGNNEQFF	TGTGCCAGTAGTATAGTAGCGGGAAACAATGAGCAGTTCTTC
.	.	TRBJ2-3	TRBV7-2	CASSLLGRTDTQYF	TGTGCCAGCAGCTTACTGGGACGCACAGATACGCAGTATTTT
few	TRBD1	TRBJ1-1	TRBV19	CASSIPQGGNTEAFF	TGTGCCAGTAGTATCCCACAGGGGGGGAACACTGAAGCTTTCTTT
.	.	TRBJ1-1	TRBV28	CASDWGPLGTEAFF	TGTGCCAGCGATTGGGGGCCATTAGGCACTGAAGCTTTCTTT
once	.	TRBJ2-5	TRBV11-2	CASSLFGGFGETQYF	TGTGCCAGCAGCTTATTCGGCGGTTTCGGGGAGACCCAGTACTTC
.	.	TRBJ2-7	TRBV14	CASSQVSERIPVF	TGTGCCAGCAGCCAAGTATCTGAGCGGATTCCGGTCTTC
.	.	TRBJ1-3	TRBV19	CASSIGTDSGNTIYF	TGTGCCAGTAGTATAGGGACAGACTCTGGAAACACCATATATTTT
once	.	TRBJ1-1	TRBV27	CASSLRGHAGDTEAFF	TGTGCCAGCAGTTTACGCGGACACGCCGGAGACACTGAAGCTTTCTTT
.	.	TRBJ2-3	TRBV18	CASSPPTGGGTDTQYF	TGTGCCAGCTCACCACCAACGGGTGGGGGGACAGATACGCAGTATTTT
.	TRBD2	TRBJ2-3	TRBV7-8	CASSPGTSGGSDTQYF	TGTGCCAGCAGCCCGGGGACCAGCGGGGGATCAGATACGCAGTATTTT
few	TRBD1	TRBJ2-3	TRBV6-1	CASRGDRGSTDTQYF	TGTGCCAGCAGGGGCGACAGGGGAAGCACAGATACGCAGTATTTT
.	.	TRBJ1-6	TRBV28	CASSFSGKSSPLHF	TGTGCCAGCAGTTTTTCCGGGAAATCTTCACCCCTCCACTTT
.	.	TRBJ1-3	TRBV2	CASNTASGNTIYF	TGTGCCAGCAATACAGCCTCTGGAAACACCATATATTTT
.	TRBD1	TRBJ2-7	TRBV9	CASSPADRGDEQYF	TGTGCCAGCAGCCCTGCGGACAGGGGGGACGAGCAGTACTTC
.	TRBD1	TRBJ1-6	TRBV19	CASSTNRGALGSPLHF	TGTGCCAGTAGTACAAACAGGGGCGCCCTGGGTTCACCCCTCCACTTT
.	.	TRBJ2-7	TRBV18	CASGGGRSSYEQYF	TGTGCCAGCGGTGGGGGGCGGTCGTCCTACGAGCAGTACTTC
.	.	TRBJ1-1	TRBV7-8	CASSFTTKDTEAFF	TGTGCCAGCAGCTTCACAACGAAGGACACTGAAGCTTTCTTT
.	.	TRBJ2-1	TRBV11-2	CASSLVKVAGPTNEQFF	TGTGCCAGCAGCTTAGTGAAGGTAGCAGGGCCAACGAATGAGCAGTTCTTC
.	TRBD1	TRBJ1-1	TRBV5-1	CASSYRDRGFGTEAFF	TGCGCCAGCAGCTACCGGGACAGGGGATTCGGGACTGAAGCTTTCTTT
.	TRBD1	TRBJ1-2	TRBV5-1	CASSPGTGQYGYTF	TGCGCCAGCAGCCCGGGGACAGGACAGTATGGCTACACCTTC
few	.	TRBJ1-1	TRBV5-4	CASSRSAEAFF	TGTGCCAGCAGCCGATCGGCTGAAGCTTTCTTT
.	.	TRBJ2-5	TRBV7-3	CASSLTWGYGETQYF	TGTGCCAGCAGCTTAACGTGGGGGTACGGAGAGACCCAGTACTTC
.	.	TRBJ2-3	TRBV6-1	CASGRVTDTQYF	TGTGCCAGCGGACGAGTCACAGATACGCAGTATTTT
.	.	TRBJ1-3	TRBV5-4	CASSRDSGTGNTIYF	TGTGCCAGCAGCCGGGACTCAGGGACTGGAAACACCATATATTTT
.	.	TRBJ1-6	TRBV30	CAWSSGGSPLHF	TGTGCCTGGAGCTCAGGAGGGTCACCCCTCCACTTT
once	.	TRBJ1-1	TRBV18	CASSDSIGGTEAFF	TGTGCCAGCTCAGATTCAATTGGGGGCACTGAAGCTTTCTTT
.	.	TRBJ1-4	TRBV7-9	CASSSQGGEKLFF	TGTGCCAGCAGCTCACAGGGAGGAGAAAAACTGTTTTTT
.	TRBD1	TRBJ1-6	TRBV5-4	CASSSQTGNNSPLHF	TGTGCCAGCAGCTCCCAGACAGGGAATAATTCACCCCTCCACTTT
.	TRBD1	TRBJ1-5	TRBV30	CAWGDRDQPQHF	TGTGCCTGGGGGGACAGGGATCAGCCCCAGCATTTT
.	TRBD1	TRBJ2-7	TRBV19	CASSIAAPGQGAFEQYF	TGTGCCAGTAGTATAGCCGCCCCGGGACAGGGGGCTTTCGAGCAGTACTTC
.	.	TRBJ1-1	TRBV30	CAWSGQQNTEAFF	TGTGCCTGGAGTGGACAGCAGAACACTGAAGCTTTCTTT
.	TRBD1	TRBJ1-2	TRBV6-5	CASSRDRVYGYTF	TGTGCCAGCAGCCGTGACAGGGTCTATGGCTACACCTTC
.	.	TRBJ1-1	TRBV28	CASSLSPGVNTEAFF	TGTGCCAGCAGTTTATCGCCGGGGGTGAACACTGAAGCTTTCTTT
.	.	TRBJ2-5	TRBV27	CASSLSQGTGKTQYF	TGTGCCAGCAGTTTATCTCAGGGGACCGGAAAGACCCAGTACTTC
.	.	TRBJ1-1	TRBV7-8	CASSERGVSNTEAFF	TGTGCCAGCAGCGAGCGCGGGGTATCAAACACTGAAGCTTTCTTT
.	TRBD2	TRBJ2-2	TRBV15	CATSSGLAGVTGELFF	TGTGCCACCAGCAGTGGGCTAGCGGGAGTTACCGGGGAGCTGTTTTTT
.	TRBD1	TRBJ2-7	TRBV5-1	CASSPTGTGGYEQYF	TGCGCCAGCAGCCCCACCGGGACAGGGGGCTACGAGCAGTACTTC
.	.	TRBJ1-2	TRBV5-6	CASSLRSRQLTNYGYTF	TGTGCCAGCAGCCTAAGGAGCAGGCAACTCACTAACTATGGCTACACCTTC
.	TRBD1	TRBJ1-1	TRBV30	CAGGQGWAEAFF	TGTGCCGGAGGACAGGGGTGGGCTGAAGCTTTCTTT
.	TRBD2	TRBJ2-7	TRBV7-2	CASSKAGLVVTEQYF	TGTGCCAGCAGCAAAGCGGGGCTAGTGGTCACCGAGCAGTACTTC
few	.	TRBJ1-2	TRBV27	CASSLDRNYGYTF	TGTGCCAGCAGTTTAGACAGAAACTATGGCTACACCTTC
.	TRBD1	TRBJ1-1	TRBV28	CASSSLGQGDTEAFF	TGTGCCAGCAGTTCCCTAGGACAGGGGGACACTGAAGCTTTCTTT